These T cell receptor beta chains were read from a single sample in a study of CD4 T cells in relation to SARS-CoV-2 and coronaviruses. The antigens of these receptors remain unknown. TCRdb keeps only in-frame clones here, not all; method: immunoSEQ multiplex PCR. The data show 25,000 or so clones, over 65% seen once. Sequenced material: CD4+ T cells from PBMCs, cultured in vitro. These receptors all stem from a human donor in good health. CDR3s leave out the opening cysteine and the closing phenylalanine or tryptophan.

J gene: TRBJ1-1; V gene: TRBV10-3; CDR3 protein: AISGNGQDTEAF
J gene: TRBJ2-3; V gene: TRBV2; CDR3 protein: ASRDTDTQY
J gene: TRBJ1-1; V gene: TRBV5-1; CDR3 protein: ASSLAHGQNTEAF
J gene: TRBJ1-5; V gene: TRBV3-1/TRBV3-2; CDR3 protein: ASSPTELNQPQH
J gene: TRBJ2-1; V gene: TRBV15; CDR3 protein: ATSRVLAYEQF
J gene: TRBJ2-5; V gene: TRBV7-7; CDR3 protein: ASSRDGFQETQY
J gene: TRBJ2-1; V gene: TRBV13; CDR3 protein: ASSLEGTLHNEQF
J gene: TRBJ1-2; V gene: TRBV5-5; CDR3 protein: ASSSGVAYGYT
J gene: TRBJ2-7; V gene: TRBV5-6; CDR3 protein: ASSLLAAWETYEQY
J gene: TRBJ1-1; V gene: TRBV18; CDR3 protein: ASSPRDSSMNTEAF